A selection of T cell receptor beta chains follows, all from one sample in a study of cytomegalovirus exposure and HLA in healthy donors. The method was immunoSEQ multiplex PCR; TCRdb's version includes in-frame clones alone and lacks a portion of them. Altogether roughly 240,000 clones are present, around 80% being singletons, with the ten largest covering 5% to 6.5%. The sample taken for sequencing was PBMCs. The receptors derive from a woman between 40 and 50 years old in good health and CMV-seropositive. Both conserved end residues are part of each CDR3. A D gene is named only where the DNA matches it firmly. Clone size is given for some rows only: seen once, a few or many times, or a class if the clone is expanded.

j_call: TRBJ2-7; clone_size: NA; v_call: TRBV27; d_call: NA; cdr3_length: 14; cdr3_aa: CASSPRGTTYEQYF; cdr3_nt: TGTGCCAGCAGTCCAAGGGGAACCACCTACGAGCAGTACTTC
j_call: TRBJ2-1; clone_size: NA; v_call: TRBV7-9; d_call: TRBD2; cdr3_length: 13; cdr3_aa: CASSLGGGNEQFF; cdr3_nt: TGTGCCAGCAGCTTAGGCGGGGGCAATGAGCAGTTCTTC
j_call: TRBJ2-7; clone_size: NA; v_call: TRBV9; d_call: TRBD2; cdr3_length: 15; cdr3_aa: CASSPRLAGRYEQYF; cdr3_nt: TGTGCCAGCAGCCCCAGACTAGCGGGAAGGTACGAGCAGTACTTC
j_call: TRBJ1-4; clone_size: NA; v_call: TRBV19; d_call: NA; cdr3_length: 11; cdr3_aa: CASSPGEKLFF; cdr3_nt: TGTGCCAGTTCCCCGGGAGAAAAACTGTTTTTT
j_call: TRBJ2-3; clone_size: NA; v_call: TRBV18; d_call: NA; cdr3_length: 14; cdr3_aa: CASSPSARTDTQYF; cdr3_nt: TGTGCCAGCTCACCTTCAGCGCGCACAGATACGCAGTATTTT
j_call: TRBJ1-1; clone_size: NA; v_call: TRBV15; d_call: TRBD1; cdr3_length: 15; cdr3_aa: CATSNPGQLNTEAFF; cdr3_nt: TGTGCCACCAGCAACCCGGGACAGCTAAACACTGAAGCTTTCTTT
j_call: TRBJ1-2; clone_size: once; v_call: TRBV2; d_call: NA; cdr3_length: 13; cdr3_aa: CASNPNEPKGYTF; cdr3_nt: TGTGCCAGCAACCCGAACGAGCCCAAAGGCTACACCTTC
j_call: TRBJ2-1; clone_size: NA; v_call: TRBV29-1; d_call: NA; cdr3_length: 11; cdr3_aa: CSVESGEPQFF; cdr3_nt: TGCAGCGTTGAATCGGGGGAGCCGCAGTTCTTC
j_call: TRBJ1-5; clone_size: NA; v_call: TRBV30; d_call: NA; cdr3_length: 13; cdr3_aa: CAWSGGLGQPQHF; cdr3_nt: TGTGCCTGGAGTGGGGGCCTGGGGCAGCCCCAGCATTTT
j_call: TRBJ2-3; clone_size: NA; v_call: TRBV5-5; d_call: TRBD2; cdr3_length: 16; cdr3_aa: CASSEGLAGGLDTQYF; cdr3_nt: TGTGCCAGCAGCGAGGGACTAGCGGGGGGTCTGGATACGCAGTATTTT
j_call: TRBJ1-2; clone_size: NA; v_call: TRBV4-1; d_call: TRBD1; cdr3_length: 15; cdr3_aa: CASSQDFRQGYGYTF; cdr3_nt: TGCGCCAGCAGCCAAGATTTTAGACAGGGCTATGGCTACACCTTC
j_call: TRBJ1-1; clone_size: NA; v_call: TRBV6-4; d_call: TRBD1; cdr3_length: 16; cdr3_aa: CASSDSAGTGGSEAFF; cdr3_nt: TGTGCCAGCAGTGACTCCGCCGGGACAGGGGGTAGTGAAGCTTTCTTT
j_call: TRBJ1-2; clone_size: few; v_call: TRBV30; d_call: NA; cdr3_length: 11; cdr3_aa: CATSPNYGYTF; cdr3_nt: TGTGCCACGAGCCCTAACTATGGCTACACCTTC
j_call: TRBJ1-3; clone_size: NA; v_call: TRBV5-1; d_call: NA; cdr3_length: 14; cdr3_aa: CASSNDRIANTIYF; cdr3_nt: TGCGCCAGCAGCAATGACAGGATCGCAAACACCATATATTTT
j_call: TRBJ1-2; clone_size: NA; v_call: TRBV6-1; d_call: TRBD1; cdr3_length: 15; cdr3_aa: CASRDTGVRNYGYTF; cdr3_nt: TGTGCCAGCAGGGATACAGGGGTGAGAAACTATGGCTACACCTTC
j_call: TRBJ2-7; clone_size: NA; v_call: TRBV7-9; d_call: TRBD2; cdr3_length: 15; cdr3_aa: CSSSSSGTSRYEQYF; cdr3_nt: TGTTCCAGCAGTTCCTCCGGGACTAGCAGGTACGAGCAGTACTTC
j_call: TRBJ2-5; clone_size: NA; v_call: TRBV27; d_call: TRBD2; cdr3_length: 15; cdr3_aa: CASTRGRGGKETQYF; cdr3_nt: TGTGCCAGCACTCGAGGGCGGGGGGGCAAAGAGACCCAGTACTTC
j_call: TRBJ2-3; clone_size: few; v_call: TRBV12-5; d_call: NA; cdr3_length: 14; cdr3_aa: CASGLEQPTDTQYF; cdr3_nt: TGTGCTAGTGGTTTAGAACAGCCCACAGATACGCAGTATTTT
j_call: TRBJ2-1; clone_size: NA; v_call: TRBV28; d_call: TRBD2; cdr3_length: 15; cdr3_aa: CASSLTSGGLNEQFF; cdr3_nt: TGTGCCAGCAGTTTAACTAGCGGGGGACTCAATGAGCAGTTCTTC
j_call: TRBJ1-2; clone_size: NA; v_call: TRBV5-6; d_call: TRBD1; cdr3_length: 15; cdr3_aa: CASSLEATGYYGYTF; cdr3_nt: TGTGCCAGCAGCTTGGAGGCGACAGGGTACTATGGCTACACCTTC
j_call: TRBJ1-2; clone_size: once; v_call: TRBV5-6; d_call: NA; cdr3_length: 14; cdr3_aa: CASSLDSLDYGYTF; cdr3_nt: TGTGCCAGCAGCTTGGACAGTTTGGACTATGGCTACACCTTC
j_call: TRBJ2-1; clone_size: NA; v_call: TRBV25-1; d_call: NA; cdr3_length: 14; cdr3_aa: CASSEWGDFNEQFF; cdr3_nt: TGTGCCAGCAGTGAATGGGGGGATTTCAATGAGCAGTTCTTC
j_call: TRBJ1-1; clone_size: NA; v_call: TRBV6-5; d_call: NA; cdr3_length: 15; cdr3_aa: CASSYYMGAGLAAFF; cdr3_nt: TGTGCCAGCAGTTACTACATGGGAGCAGGTTTAGCGGCTTTCTTT